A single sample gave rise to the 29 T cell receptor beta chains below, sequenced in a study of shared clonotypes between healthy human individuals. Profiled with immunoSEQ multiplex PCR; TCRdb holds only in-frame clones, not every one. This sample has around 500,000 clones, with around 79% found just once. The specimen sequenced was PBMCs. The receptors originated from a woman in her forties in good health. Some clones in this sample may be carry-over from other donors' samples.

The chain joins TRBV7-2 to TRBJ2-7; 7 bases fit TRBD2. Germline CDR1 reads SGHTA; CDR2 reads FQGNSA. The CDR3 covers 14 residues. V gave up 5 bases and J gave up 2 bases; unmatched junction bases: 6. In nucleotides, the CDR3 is TGTGCCAGCAGCCGTACTAGCGCAACCTACGAGCAGTACTTC. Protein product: CASSRTSATYEQYF.

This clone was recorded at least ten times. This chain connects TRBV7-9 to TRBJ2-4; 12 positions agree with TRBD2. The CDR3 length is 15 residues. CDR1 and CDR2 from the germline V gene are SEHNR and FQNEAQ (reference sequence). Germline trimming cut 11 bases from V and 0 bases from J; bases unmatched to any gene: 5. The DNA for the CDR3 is TGTGCCGTCGCGGGACTAGCGGGAGCCAAAAACATTCAGTACTTC. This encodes CAVAGLAGAKNIQYF.

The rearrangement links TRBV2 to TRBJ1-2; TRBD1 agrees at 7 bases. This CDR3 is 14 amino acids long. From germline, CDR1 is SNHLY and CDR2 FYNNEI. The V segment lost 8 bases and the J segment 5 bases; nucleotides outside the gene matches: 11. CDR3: CASVDRALPYGYTF. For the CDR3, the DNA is TGTGCCAGCGTAGACAGGGCCTTACCTTATGGCTACACCTTC.

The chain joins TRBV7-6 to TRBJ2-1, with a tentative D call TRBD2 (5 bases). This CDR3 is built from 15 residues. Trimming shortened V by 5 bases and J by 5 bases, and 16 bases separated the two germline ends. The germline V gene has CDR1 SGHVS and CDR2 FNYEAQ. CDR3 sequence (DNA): TGTGCCAGCAGCCCCCAGCGGATTCGAAACAATGAGCAGTTCTTC. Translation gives CASSPQRIRNNEQFF.

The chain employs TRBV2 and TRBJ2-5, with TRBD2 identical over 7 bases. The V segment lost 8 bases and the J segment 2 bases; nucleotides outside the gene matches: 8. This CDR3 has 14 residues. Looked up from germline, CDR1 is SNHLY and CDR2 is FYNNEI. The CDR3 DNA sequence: TGTGCCAGCCTGCTAGCGGTTTTACAAGAGACCCAGTACTTC. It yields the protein CASLLAVLQETQYF. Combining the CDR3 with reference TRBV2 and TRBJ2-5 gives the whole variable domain EPEVTQTPSHQVTQMGQEVILRCVPISNHLYFYWYRQILGQKVEFLVSFYNNEISEKSEIFDDQFSVERPDGSNFTLKIRSTKLEDSAMYFCASLLAVLQETQYFGPGTRLLVL.

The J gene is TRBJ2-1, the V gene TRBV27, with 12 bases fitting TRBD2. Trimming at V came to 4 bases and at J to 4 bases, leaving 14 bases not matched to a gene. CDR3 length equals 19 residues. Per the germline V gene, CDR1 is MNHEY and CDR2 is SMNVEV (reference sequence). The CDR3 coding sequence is TGTGCCAGCAGTTCCCAGGCGAGACTAGCGGGAGAGAAGTACAATGAGCAGTTCTTC. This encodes CASSSQARLAGEKYNEQFF.

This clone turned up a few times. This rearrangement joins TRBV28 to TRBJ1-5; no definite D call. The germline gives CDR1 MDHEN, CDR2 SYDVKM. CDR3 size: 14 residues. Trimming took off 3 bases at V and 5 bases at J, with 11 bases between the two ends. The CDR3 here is CASSFYTSYQPQHF. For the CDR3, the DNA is TGTGCCAGCAGTTTTTACACATCTTATCAGCCCCAGCATTTT.

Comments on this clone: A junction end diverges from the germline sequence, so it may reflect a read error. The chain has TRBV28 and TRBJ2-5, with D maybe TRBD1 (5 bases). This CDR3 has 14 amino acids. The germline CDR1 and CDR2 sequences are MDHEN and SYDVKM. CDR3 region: CASRSQGSQETQYF. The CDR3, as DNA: TGTGCCAGCAGGTCTCAGGGCTCCCAAGAAACCCAGTACTTC.

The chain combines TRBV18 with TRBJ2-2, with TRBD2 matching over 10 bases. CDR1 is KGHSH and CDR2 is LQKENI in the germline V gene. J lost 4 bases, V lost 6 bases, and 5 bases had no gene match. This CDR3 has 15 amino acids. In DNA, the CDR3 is TGTGCCAGCTCCCCCCTAGCGGGAGCCACCGGGGAGCTGTTTTTT. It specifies CASSPLAGATGELFF.

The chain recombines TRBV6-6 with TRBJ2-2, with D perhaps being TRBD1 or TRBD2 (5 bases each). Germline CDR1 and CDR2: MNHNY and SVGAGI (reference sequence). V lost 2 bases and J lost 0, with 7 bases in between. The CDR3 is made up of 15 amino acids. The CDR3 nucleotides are TGTGCCAGCAGTTACGTGGGGGCGAACACCGGGGAGCTGTTTTTT. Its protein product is CASSYVGANTGELFF.

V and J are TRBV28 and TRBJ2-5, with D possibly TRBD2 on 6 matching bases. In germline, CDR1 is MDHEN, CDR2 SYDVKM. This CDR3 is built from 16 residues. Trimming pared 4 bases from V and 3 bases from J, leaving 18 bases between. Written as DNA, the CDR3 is TGTGCCAGCAGTTCCGCCCGGCAGGGACTGAAAGAGACCCAGTACTTC. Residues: CASSSARQGLKETQYF.

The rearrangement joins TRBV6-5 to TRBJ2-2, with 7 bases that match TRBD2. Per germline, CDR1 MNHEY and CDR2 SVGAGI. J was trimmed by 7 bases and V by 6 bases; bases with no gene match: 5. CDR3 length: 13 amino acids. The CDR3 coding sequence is TGTGCCAGCAGGACTAGCAGAGGCGGGGAGCTGTTTTTT. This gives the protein CASRTSRGGELFF.

The CDR3 sequence: CASSPGQAGETQYF. The CDR3 bases are TGTGCCAGCTCACCGGGACAGGCCGGGGAGACCCAGTACTTC. The gene calls are TRBV18 and TRBJ2-5; 8 bases map to TRBD1. V lost 3 bases and J lost 5; bases outside the gene matches: 5. The CDR3 covers 14 residues. Germline-derived CDR1 and CDR2 are KGHSH and LQKENI.

The DNA for the CDR3 is TGTGCCAGCAGCCCTCTCTGGGGGGAGCAGTACTTC. Amino acid sequence: CASSPLWGEQYF. This sequence joins TRBV7-9 and TRBJ2-7; D possibly matches TRBD1 or TRBD2 (5 bases each). Germline values: CDR1 SEHNR, CDR2 FQNEAQ (reference sequence). The V end was cut by 5 bases, the J end by 7 bases, with 12 bases between. This CDR3 is 12 amino acids long.

The CDR3 sequence is CASSPGGLHSTDTQYF. DNA for the CDR3: TGTGCCAGCAGCCCCGGAGGACTTCACAGCACAGATACGCAGTATTTT. This chain connects TRBV5-4 to TRBJ2-3, with D possibly TRBD2 on 5 matching bases. V was trimmed by 4 bases and J by 0 bases, leaving 15 bases between them. The CDR3 runs 16 residues. Germline V CDR1 and CDR2: SGHNT, YYREEE (reference sequence). Supplemented by reference TRBV5-4 and TRBJ2-3, the full variable domain reads ETGVTQSPTHLIKTRGQQVTLRCSSQSGHNTVSWYQQALGQGPQFIFQYYREEENGRGNFPPRFSGLQFPNYSSELNVNALELDDSALYLCASSPGGLHSTDTQYFGPGTRLTVL.

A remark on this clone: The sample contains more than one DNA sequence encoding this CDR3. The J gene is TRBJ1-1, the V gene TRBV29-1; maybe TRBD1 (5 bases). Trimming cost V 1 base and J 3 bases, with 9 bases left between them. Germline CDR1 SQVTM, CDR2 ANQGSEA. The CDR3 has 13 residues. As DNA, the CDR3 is TGCAGCGTTGAAGTGGGGGGGGACACTGAAGCTTTCTTT. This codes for CSVEVGGDTEAFF.

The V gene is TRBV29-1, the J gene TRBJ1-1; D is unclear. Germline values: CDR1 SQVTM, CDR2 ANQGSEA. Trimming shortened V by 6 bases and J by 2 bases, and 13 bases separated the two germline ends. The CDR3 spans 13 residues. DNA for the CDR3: TGCAGCGTGAGAGGAGTAATCAACACTGAAGCTTTCTTT. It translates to CSVRGVINTEAFF.

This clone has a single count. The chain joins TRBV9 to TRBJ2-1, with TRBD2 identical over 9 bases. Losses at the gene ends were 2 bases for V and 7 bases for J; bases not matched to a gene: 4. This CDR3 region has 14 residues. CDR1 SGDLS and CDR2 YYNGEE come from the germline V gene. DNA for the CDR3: TGTGCCAGCAGCGTTAGCGGGAGACTAAATGAGCAGTTCTTC. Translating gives CASSVSGRLNEQFF.

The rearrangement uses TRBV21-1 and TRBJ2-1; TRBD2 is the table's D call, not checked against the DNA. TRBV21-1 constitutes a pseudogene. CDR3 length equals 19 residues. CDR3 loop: CASSKDRLAGGLRDNEQFF. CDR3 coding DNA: TGTGCCAGCAGCAAAGATCGACTAGCGGGAGGACTAAGGGACAATGAGCAGTTCTTC.

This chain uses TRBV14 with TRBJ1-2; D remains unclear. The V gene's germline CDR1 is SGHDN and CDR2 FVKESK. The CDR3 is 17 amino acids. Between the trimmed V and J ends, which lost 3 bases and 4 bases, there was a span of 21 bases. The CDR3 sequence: CASSQEDPGIWGYGYTF. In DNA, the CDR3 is TGTGCCAGCAGCCAGGAGGACCCCGGCATTTGGGGCTATGGCTACACCTTC.

The CDR3 loop is CASSPRAGTGDTQYF. For the CDR3, the DNA is TGTGCCAGCAGCCCGCGGGCGGGGACTGGAGATACGCAGTATTTT. This chain joins TRBV7-3 and TRBJ2-3; D is perhaps TRBD2 (6 bases). Germline V gene sequence: CDR1 SGHTA, CDR2 FQGTGA. This CDR3 is built from 15 residues. Trimming took off 5 bases at V and 5 bases at J, with 17 bases between the two ends.

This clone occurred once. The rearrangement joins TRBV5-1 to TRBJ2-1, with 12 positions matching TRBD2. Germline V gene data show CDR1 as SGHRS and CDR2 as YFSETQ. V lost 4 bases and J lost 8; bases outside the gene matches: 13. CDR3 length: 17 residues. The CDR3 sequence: CASSRQSGLAGGDEQFF. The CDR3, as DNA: TGCGCCAGCAGCCGTCAGTCGGGGCTAGCGGGAGGGGATGAGCAGTTCTTC.

CDR3 region: CASSPGPGANEKLFF. As DNA, the CDR3 is TGTGCCAGCTCACCGGGGCCAGGGGCGAATGAAAAACTGTTTTTT. The V and J genes are TRBV18 and TRBJ1-4, with D possibly matching TRBD1 (6 bases). The CDR3 is made up of 15 amino acids. Trimming removed 3 bases from V and 5 bases from J, with 13 bases in between. Germline CDR1 reads KGHSH; CDR2 reads LQKENI.

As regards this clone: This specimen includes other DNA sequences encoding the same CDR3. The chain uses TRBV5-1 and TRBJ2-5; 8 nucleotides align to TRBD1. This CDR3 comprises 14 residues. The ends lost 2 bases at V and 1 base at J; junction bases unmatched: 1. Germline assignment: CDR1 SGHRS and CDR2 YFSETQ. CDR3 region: CASSLGQGQETQYF. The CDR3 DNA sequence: TGCGCCAGCAGCTTAGGACAGGGCCAAGAGACCCAGTACTTC.

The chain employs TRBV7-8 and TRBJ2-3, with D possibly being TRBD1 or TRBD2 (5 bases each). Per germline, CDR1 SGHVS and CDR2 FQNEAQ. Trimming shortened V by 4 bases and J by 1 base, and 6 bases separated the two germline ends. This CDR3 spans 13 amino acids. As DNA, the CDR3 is TGTGCCAGCAGCTGGGGACGCACAGATACGCAGTATTTT. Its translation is CASSWGRTDTQYF.

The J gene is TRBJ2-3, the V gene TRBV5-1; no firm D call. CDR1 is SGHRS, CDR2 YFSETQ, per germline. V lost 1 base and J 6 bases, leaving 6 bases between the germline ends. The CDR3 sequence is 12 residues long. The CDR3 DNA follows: TGCGCCAGCAGCTTGTCGTCGGATACGCAGTATTTT. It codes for CASSLSSDTQYF. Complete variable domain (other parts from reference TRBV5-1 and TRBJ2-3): KAGVTQTPRYLIKTRGQQVTLSCSPISGHRSVSWYQQTPGQGLQFLFEYFSETQRNKGNFPGRFSGRQFSNSRSEMNVSTLELGDSALYLCASSLSSDTQYFGPGTRLTVL.

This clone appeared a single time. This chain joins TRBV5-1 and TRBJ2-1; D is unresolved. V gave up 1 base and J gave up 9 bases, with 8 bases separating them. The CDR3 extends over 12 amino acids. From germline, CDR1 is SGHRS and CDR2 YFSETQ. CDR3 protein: CASSLTGGEQFF. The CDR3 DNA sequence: TGCGCCAGCAGCTTGACTGGCGGTGAGCAGTTCTTC.

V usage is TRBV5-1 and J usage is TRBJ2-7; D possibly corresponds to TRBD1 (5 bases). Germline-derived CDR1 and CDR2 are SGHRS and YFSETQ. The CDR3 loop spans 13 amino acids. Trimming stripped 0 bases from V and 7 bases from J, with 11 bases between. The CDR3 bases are TGCGCCAGCAGCTTGGCCCCAGGGCGGGAGCAGTACTTC. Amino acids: CASSLAPGREQYF.

CDR3 protein: CASSSGASGIGFGEQYF. The CDR3 coding sequence is TGCGCCAGCAGCTCGGGCGCTAGCGGGATTGGATTTGGAGAGCAGTACTTC. The chain joins TRBV5-1 to TRBJ2-7, with 9 bases fitting TRBD2. Germline trimming cut 3 bases from V and 7 bases from J; bases unmatched to any gene: 17. Germline assignment: CDR1 SGHRS and CDR2 YFSETQ. This CDR3 spans 17 amino acids. The full variable domain, in which reference TRBV5-1 and TRBJ2-7 provide the parts outside the CDR3, is KAGVTQTPRYLIKTRGQQVTLSCSPISGHRSVSWYQQTPGQGLQFLFEYFSETQRNKGNFPGRFSGRQFSNSRSEMNVSTLELGDSALYLCASSSGASGIGFGEQYFGPGTRLTVT.